Shown below are 10 T cell receptor beta chains from a single sample sequenced in a study of cytomegalovirus exposure and HLA in healthy donors. Sequenced by immunoSEQ multiplex PCR; TCRdb stores in-frame clones only, minus some. Of 250,000 to 300,000 clones listed, around 85% are singletons. The sequenced sample consisted of PBMCs. These receptors all stem from a woman between 18 and 29 years old in good health and CMV-seronegative.

The genes are TRBV28 and TRBJ1-3; 9 bases fit TRBD1. Per the germline V gene, CDR1 is MDHEN and CDR2 is SYDVKM. CDR3 length: 15 residues. J lost 2 bases, V lost 5 bases, and 4 bases had no gene match. The CDR3 protein is CASSPGTGTGNTIYF. The CDR3 region has the DNA TGTGCCAGCAGTCCCGGGACAGGGACTGGAAACACCATATATTTT.

J is TRBJ1-2 and V is TRBV6-5, with a tentative D call TRBD1 (6 bases). This CDR3 comprises 14 residues. The germline V gene encodes CDR1 MNHEY and CDR2 SVGAGI. Trimming shortened V by 2 bases and J by 3 bases, and 10 bases separated the two germline ends. The CDR3 region has the DNA TGTGCCAGCAGTTACCAGGGGACCGACTATGGCTACACCTTC. Translating gives CASSYQGTDYGYTF.

V and J are TRBV10-1 and TRBJ1-1, with 7 bases lining up with TRBD1. V was pared by 8 bases and J by 0 bases, with 3 bases of the junction left unmatched. The length of the CDR3 is 13 residues. Germline lookup yields CDR1 WNHNN and CDR2 SYGVQD (reference sequence). The CDR3 here is CASSGTVNTEAFF. CDR3 DNA sequence: TGCGCCAGCTCCGGGACAGTGAACACTGAAGCTTTCTTT.

The rearrangement uses TRBV6-5 and TRBJ1-3; D remains ambiguous. Germline V CDR1 and CDR2: MNHEY, SVGAGI. V was pared by 2 bases and J by 1 base, with 6 bases between. The CDR3 contains 14 residues. The CDR3 coding sequence is TGTGCCAGCAGTTACCTAGGATCTGGAAACACCATATATTTT. Translated, it gives CASSYLGSGNTIYF.

J is TRBJ2-1 and V is TRBV18, with TRBD2 matching 8 bases. Germline loops: CDR1 KGHSH, CDR2 LQKENI. V lost 6 bases, J lost 4 bases, and 8 bases stayed unmatched. CDR3 size: 15 residues. CDR3 nucleotides: TGTGCCAGCTCCCTCAGCGGGGGTGAGTACAATGAGCAGTTCTTC. Translating gives CASSLSGGEYNEQFF.

This chain uses TRBV4-3 with TRBJ2-1; possibly TRBD1 for D (6 bases). Per the germline V gene, CDR1 is LGHNA and CDR2 is YSLEER. V lost 0 bases, J lost 6 bases, and 9 bases lay in between. The CDR3 has 14 amino acids. Written as DNA, the CDR3 is TGCGCCAGCAGCCAAGATCTAGGGGGCAATGAGCAGTTCTTC. It is translated as CASSQDLGGNEQFF.

The chain recombines TRBV27 with TRBJ2-7, with 8 bases lining up with TRBD2. Germline V CDR1 and CDR2: MNHEY, SMNVEV (reference sequence). CDR3 size: 14 residues. With 6 bases clipped from V and 0 bases from J, the junction kept 4 bases outside the gene matches. This CDR3 reads CASRPSGSSYEQYF. The CDR3 DNA reads TGTGCCAGCAGACCGAGCGGGAGCTCCTACGAGCAGTACTTC.

This chain uses TRBV5-1 with TRBJ1-2, with D uncertain. Germline-derived CDR1 and CDR2 are SGHRS and YFSETQ. The V end was cut by 6 bases, the J end by 0 bases, with 15 bases between. This CDR3 region has 15 residues. The CDR3 DNA reads as TGCGCCAGCATCTGGGAGGCGTTCACTAACTATGGCTACACCTTC. Encoded protein: CASIWEAFTNYGYTF.

This chain links TRBV9 with TRBJ2-2; D might be TRBD2 (6 bases). V lost 1 base, J lost 6 bases, and 16 bases lay in between. The germline V gene has CDR1 SGDLS and CDR2 YYNGEE. This CDR3 spans 16 amino acids. CDR3 coding DNA: TGTGCCAGCAGCGTATCGGGGAGGAGAGGGGCCGGGGAGCTGTTTTTT. It translates to CASSVSGRRGAGELFF.

The chain employs TRBV6-1 and TRBJ2-3, with 9 bases matching TRBD2. The CDR3 consists of 15 residues. CDR1 and CDR2 from the germline V gene are MNHNS and SASEGT. V dropped 4 bases and J dropped 0; count of bases not matched to a gene: 2. The chain's CDR3 is CASSASGGSTDTQYF. In DNA form, the CDR3 reads TGTGCCAGCAGTGCCAGCGGGGGGAGCACAGATACGCAGTATTTT.